This TCR beta chain comes out of a study of blood T cell repertoires in COVID-19 (dated by TCRdb to about 2020). General notes on the study: The collaborator samples originated in the United States, Italy and Spain and spanned the acute and convalescent phases of COVID-19. A de-identified subject ID, COVID-19 status, age in years and sex were almost always included in the sample metadata. Subjects who had been exposed to COVID-19, were actively infected with it, or had recovered from it provided the deeply sampled blood TCRbeta repertoires that made up the dataset. Where available, HLA class I and class II types were taken from metadata supplied by the sample provider and were not determined by assay-based typing. The prospective study material was composed of cDNA or gDNA derived from T cells, B-cell-depleted T cells, or PBMCs. The samples were drawn from two sources: the first 160 participants of the ongoing ImmuneRACE study, and 1,254 subjects contributed by 6 global collaborators. The repertoires were made available in a free public database intended to serve as a resource for research on the immune response to SARS-CoV-2.

Worth noting for this clone: Its antigen remains unidentified. One base away there is no much larger clone; base qualities are not given.

At one collaborating source in Seattle, patients were enrolled during active infection and were followed longitudinally through the course of disease. The collaborating institutions used their own protocols to collect whole blood in K2EDTA tubes. For TCRbeta analysis, collaborators shipped samples as frozen whole blood, isolated PBMCs, or DNA extracted from either of those sample types. On the study overall, not on this receptor specifically: How much clinical and demographic metadata was included differed by source and by participant, and the metadata was provided uncurated.

TCRbeta CDR3 regions were amplified from genomic DNA by means of the immunoSEQ Assay, a bias-controlled multiplex PCR. From the authors' description of their analysis: The number of nucleated cells in each sample was estimated by amplification of reference gene primers within the assay. To quantify the absolute abundance of each unique TCRbeta CDR3 rearrangement, sequence reads were collapsed and filtered. For each sample, productive Simpson clonality was calculated as the square root of Simpson's diversity index over productive rearrangements. TCRdb provides this immuneACCESS table in a form limited to in-frame rearrangements. Some clones are lacking; in checked studies, under half of them reflect an unresolved V gene, and why the rest are absent is not known. Clone size and the V and J calls come from that table; the DNA yielded D and trimming. This sample lists under 200,000 clones; about 87% were detected once. Approximately 10% of the sample goes to the ten largest clones.

Between the V and J ends, shortened by 0 bases and 7 bases respectively, the junction contains 15 bases. The CDR3, cysteine through phenylalanine, is 15 amino acids long. Only the CDR3 portion is preserved as DNA: 45 bases, with reading frame beginning at the first base. The germline V gene (reference sequence) supplies CDR1 LNHDA and CDR2 SQIVND. The sequence was obtained from an older woman with COVID-19, enrolled during active disease. Recombination joined TRBV19 with TRBJ1-2; D gene: possibly TRBD1, on 6 matching bases. The sample consisted of peripheral blood. This receptor has the CDR3 CASSIDPDRYAGYTF. The nucleotide sequence reads as follows: TGTGCCAGTAGTATAGATCCTGACAGGTACGCTGGCTACACCTTC.